Sequencing of this T cell receptor (beta chain) was carried out in a study of CD8 T cells in ankylosing spondylitis. Broader study findings: Reports of some motif variants in reactive arthritis synovial fluid and blood predate this one. Ankylosing spondylitis blood appeared to be characterized by a TCR beta motif of eight highly homologous variants.

TCRdb recomputed calls from the 5' RACE reads with MiXCR, one row per CDR3 protein. The sample has about 220,000 distinct CDR3 sequences, about a quarter seen once. Concerning this clonotype: Its antigen is unidentified.

The sequenced sample consisted of blood, either unsorted or a sorted T cell fraction (not recorded which). The sequence was obtained from a male donor with ankylosing spondylitis or in good health (not recorded which).

CDR3 residues: CASSVDGGSSYEQYF. CDR3 in DNA: TGTGCCAGCAGCGTAGACGGGGGGAGCTCCTACGAGCAGTACTTC. The chain couples TRBV9 to TRBJ2-7, with 7 bases that match TRBD2. The CDR3 has 15 amino acids. Per germline, CDR1 SGDLS and CDR2 YYNGEE. The trim removed 0 bases at V and 0 bases at J, leaving 3 bases unmatched.